These 20 T cell receptor beta chains were sequenced from one sample in a study of blood T cell repertoires in COVID-19. The method was immunoSEQ multiplex PCR; TCRdb's version includes in-frame clones alone and lacks a portion of them. The profile covers 130,000 to 150,000 clones, with more than 75% appearing a single time and about 11% taken by the ten largest. The material sequenced was PBMCs or T cells enriched from blood (not recorded which). These receptor sequences come from a man in his 60s who had recovered from COVID-19.

CDR3: CASSLGLAGGPFYNEQFF. CDR3 nucleotides: TGTGCCAGCAGCCTAGGACTAGCGGGAGGGCCCTTCTACAATGAGCAGTTCTTC. The chain joins TRBV11-3 to TRBJ2-1; 15 bases align to TRBD2. The trim removed 5 bases at V and 3 bases at J, leaving 8 bases unmatched. Germline CDR1 is SGHNT and CDR2 is YENEEA. The CDR3 is 18 amino acids.

The chain employs TRBV2 and TRBJ2-7, with 10 bases fitting TRBD1. The CDR3 runs 15 residues. Germline V gene data show CDR1 as SNHLY and CDR2 as FYNNEI. The trim removed 5 bases at V and 4 bases at J, leaving 8 bases unmatched. CDR3 bases: TGTGCCAGCAGTTTGGACAGGGGGGCCTCTTACGAGCAGTACTTC. Translated, it gives CASSLDRGASYEQYF.

The rearrangement uses TRBV12-3 or TRBV12-4 and TRBJ2-5; D is unclear. V lost 6 bases and J 6 bases, leaving 14 bases between the germline ends. The CDR3 spans 13 residues. The CDR3 DNA reads as TGTGCCAGCAGACTTCACCTTACCCAGACCCAGTACTTC. Amino acids: CASRLHLTQTQYF.

This chain connects TRBV5-1 to TRBJ1-2; 7 bases agree with TRBD1. Germline CDR1 reads SGHRS; CDR2 reads YFSETQ. The CDR3 is 14 residues long. J lost 7 bases, V lost 0 bases, and 6 bases had no gene match. The CDR3 loop is CASSLGQGLGGYTF. The CDR3 DNA is TGCGCCAGCAGCTTGGGACAGGGATTAGGTGGCTACACCTTC.

The chain recombines TRBV2 with TRBJ2-5; 7 nucleotides match TRBD1. Germline values: CDR1 SNHLY, CDR2 FYNNEI. The ends lost 7 bases at V and 1 base at J; junction bases unmatched: 3. This CDR3 contains 13 residues. The CDR3 sequence: CASNRQGQETQYF. CDR3 DNA sequence: TGTGCCAGCAATAGACAGGGCCAAGAGACCCAGTACTTC.

The V gene is TRBV2, the J gene TRBJ1-5; no clear D. Germline CDR1 reads SNHLY; CDR2 reads FYNNEI. Trimming left V 8 bases short and J 3 bases short, with 8 bases between. This CDR3 comprises 12 residues. The CDR3 coding sequence is TGTGCCAGCGCCAACAACAATCAGCCCCAGCATTTT. It encodes CASANNNQPQHF.

This chain joins TRBV11-2 and TRBJ1-1, with a tentative D call TRBD1 (5 bases). This CDR3 region has 13 residues. Trimming took 3 bases from V and 3 from J, leaving 8 bases between them. The germline CDR1 and CDR2 sequences are SGHAT and FQNNGV. CDR3 sequence reads: CASSLDIDTEAFF. CDR3 nucleotides: TGTGCCAGCAGCTTGGACATCGACACTGAAGCTTTCTTT.

The gene calls are TRBV7-3 and TRBJ2-2, with TRBD2 identical over 9 bases. The CDR3 sequence is 16 residues long. Germline CDR1 is SGHTA and CDR2 is FQGTGA. Unmatched junction bases numbered 9, after V lost 5 bases and J lost 5 bases. The CDR3 bases are TGTGCCAGCAGCCCCTTAGCGGGAGAGATGACCGGGGAGCTGTTTTTT. Its protein product is CASSPLAGEMTGELFF.

The chain is built from TRBV9 and TRBJ2-3; perhaps TRBD1 as D (6 bases). V lost 1 base, J lost 0 bases, and 9 bases lay in between. The CDR3 runs to 15 residues. Germline V lookup: CDR1 SGDLS, CDR2 YYNGEE. The CDR3 protein is CASSVSGTSTDTQYF. The CDR3 DNA sequence: TGTGCCAGCAGCGTATCCGGGACAAGCACAGATACGCAGTATTTT.

This clone came up a few times. The rearrangement links TRBV28 to TRBJ1-1, with TRBD1 as a possible D gene (5 bases). CDR3 size: 14 residues. Germline V gene data show CDR1 as MDHEN and CDR2 as SYDVKM. With 5 bases removed from V and 4 bases from J, the gap between germline ends came to 14 bases. CDR3 loop: CASSPLPQGTEAFF. The CDR3 DNA reads as TGTGCCAGCAGTCCCCTCCCCCAGGGCACTGAAGCTTTCTTT.

The rearrangement links TRBV7-6 to TRBJ2-2, with D possibly TRBD2 on 6 matching bases. Looked up from germline, CDR1 is SGHVS and CDR2 is FNYEAQ. The length of the CDR3 is 13 residues. V shed 6 bases and J shed 7 bases, with 12 bases lying between them. CDR3 sequence reads: CASRKRVGGELFF. DNA for the CDR3: TGTGCCAGCAGGAAGCGGGTCGGCGGGGAGCTGTTTTTT.

This clone showed up just once. The V gene is TRBV6-5, the J gene TRBJ2-7; a possible D gene is TRBD2 (5 bases). The CDR3 length is 13 residues. Germline lookup yields CDR1 MNHEY and CDR2 SVGAGI. The V end was cut by 6 bases, the J end by 3 bases, with 12 bases between. CDR3 in amino acids: CASRRIRDYEQYF. DNA of the CDR3: TGTGCCAGCAGGAGGATACGGGACTACGAGCAGTACTTC.

CDR3 sequence reads: CASSIWTGGTEAFF. DNA for the CDR3: TGTGCCAGCAGTATCTGGACAGGGGGCACTGAAGCTTTCTTT. The J gene is TRBJ1-1, the V gene TRBV28; TRBD1 aligns across 10 bases. The length of the CDR3 is 14 residues. Germline loops: CDR1 MDHEN, CDR2 SYDVKM. V dropped 5 bases and J dropped 4; count of bases not matched to a gene: 4.

This chain uses TRBV18 with TRBJ2-1; 7 bases are shared with TRBD2. The J segment lost 10 bases and the V segment lost 3 bases, leaving 9 bases of the junction unmatched. CDR1 is KGHSH, CDR2 LQKENI, per germline. The CDR3 sequence is 14 residues long. The CDR3 DNA follows: TGTGCCAGCTCACCGGGGGGACTATTTAGCGAGCAGTTCTTC. Protein sequence: CASSPGGLFSEQFF.

In nucleotides, the CDR3 is TGTGCCTGGAGTGTGAACATGGACAATGAGCAGTTCTTC. Its translation is CAWSVNMDNEQFF. V is TRBV30 and J is TRBJ2-1; no clear D. The CDR3 loop spans 13 amino acids. The V and J ends lost 0 bases and 5 bases respectively, with 8 bases between them. Germline CDR1 GTSNPN, CDR2 SVGIG (reference sequence).

This chain joins TRBV18 and TRBJ2-5; no firm D call. This CDR3 spans 13 amino acids. Trimming shortened V by 0 bases and J by 4 bases, and 6 bases separated the two germline ends. Germline V gene data show CDR1 as KGHSH and CDR2 as LQKENI. In nucleotides, the CDR3 is TGTGCCAGCTCACCACCATCCTTAGAGACCCAGTACTTC. Protein product: CASSPPSLETQYF.

This clone was seen just once. The chain couples TRBV3-1 (or the pseudogene TRBV3-2) to TRBJ2-1, with 8 bases lining up with TRBD2. V dropped 2 bases and J dropped 9; count of bases not matched to a gene: 12. The CDR3 runs to 16 residues. CDR1 is LGHDT, CDR2 YNNKEL, per germline (reference sequence). CDR3 sequence: CASSQSPLRGAGEQFF. The CDR3 bases are TGTGCCAGCAGCCAATCCCCATTGCGGGGGGCCGGTGAGCAGTTCTTC.

This rearrangement joins TRBV5-1 to TRBJ2-3; D is uncertain. CDR3 length: 15 residues. CDR1 and CDR2 from the germline V gene are SGHRS and YFSETQ. Trimming cost V 0 bases and J 4 bases, with 12 bases left between them. The CDR3 reads CASSLVTRGADTQYF. The CDR3 nucleotides read TGCGCCAGCAGCTTGGTAACCCGCGGTGCAGATACGCAGTATTTT.

The sample holds a few counts of this clone. The chain couples TRBV15 to TRBJ2-3, with TRBD2 identical over 10 bases. V shed 2 bases, J shed 3 bases, and the junction held 5 bases outside the gene matches. The CDR3 is 16 amino acids. CDR1 is LNHNV and CDR2 is YYDKDF in the germline V gene (reference sequence). DNA of the CDR3: TGTGCCACCAGCAGATTAGGGACTAGCGTGACAGATACGCAGTATTTT. Translating it yields CATSRLGTSVTDTQYF.

V usage is TRBV5-4 and J usage is TRBJ2-1; possibly TRBD2 for D (6 bases). This CDR3 has 17 amino acids. V lost 0 bases, J lost 0 bases, and 13 bases lay in between. The germline V gene has CDR1 SGHNT and CDR2 YYREEE (reference sequence). This CDR3 reads CASSLAIAGSSYNEQFF. In DNA form, the CDR3 reads TGTGCCAGCAGCTTGGCTATCGCGGGGAGCTCCTACAATGAGCAGTTCTTC.